This TCR beta chain was identified in a study of CD4 T cells in relation to SARS-CoV-2 and coronaviruses. Turning to this clone: The antigen remains unidentified.

CD4+ T cells from unexposed donors were obtained before the COVID-19 pandemic (2011-2018). General observations from the study: No crossreactivity against non-spike viral proteins was tested here. Roughly 65% of donors had memory CD4+ clonotypes crossrecognizing SARS-CoV-2 and common cold coronavirus spike. Culture-expanded clones reflect memory recall rather than primary priming during culture.

The CDR3 has 17 amino acids. Germline V CDR1 and CDR2: SGHAT, FQNNGV. The V segment lost 2 bases and the J segment 4 bases; nucleotides outside the gene matches: 6. Uncultured naive and memory CD4+ T cells supplied DNA for deep TCR-beta sequencing. Clones were sequenced by immunoSEQ multiplex PCR, and TCRdb holds only the in-frame ones, with some missing. The sample comprises 55,000 to 75,000 clones, about 89% of which are singletons, and 1.5% to 2% rests with the top ten. The sequencing input was memory CD4+ T cells from PBMCs. The source of this sequence is a human donor in good health. V and J are TRBV11-2 and TRBJ2-1, with 12 bases lining up with TRBD2. The CDR3 DNA reads as TGTGCCAGCAGCTTAATCGCCGGGACTAGCGGGTACAATGAGCAGTTCTTC. Protein: CASSLIAGTSGYNEQFF.